This T cell receptor beta chain was profiled in a study of Graves' ophthalmopathy and Graves' hyperthyroidism. Findings of the study overall: Between ophthalmopathy and stable hyperthyroidism, a 13-signature model drew a separation with about 88% sensitivity and just under 83% specificity.

Hyperthyroidism is called stable when no ophthalmopathy develops within 18 months of follow-up. In this cohort, patients with other autoimmune diseases, uncontrolled infections, pregnancy or lactation were excluded. Thyroid ultrasound, orbital computed tomography, TRAb, serum thyroxine and clinical symptoms formed the basis of diagnosis. The TCR beta CDR3 regions underwent amplification from RNA transcripts. HTBI-primed RT-PCR formed the first round, and a multiplex PCR formed the second. TCRdb recomputed calls from the multiplex PCR reads with MiXCR, one row per CDR3 protein. The top ten clones hold 2.5% to 3% of a sample with some 410,000 distinct CDR3 sequences, around 21% of them seen once. With regard to this clonotype: Its specificity is unknown.

This CDR3 spans 13 amino acids. From germline, CDR1 is DFQATT and CDR2 SNEGSKA (reference sequence). The V gene is TRBV20-1, the J gene TRBJ1-1; TRBD1 matches at 7 bases. This TCR derives from a woman between 18 and 30 years old with stable Graves' hyperthyroidism. What was sequenced was peripheral blood. This chain's CDR3 is CSLKTGTDTEAFF. CDR3 DNA: TGCAGCCTGAAGACAGGGACAGACACTGAAGCTTTCTTT.